The T cell receptor (beta chain) under discussion was sequenced for a study of T cell repertoires in cytomegalovirus infection. Study-level background: Recently identified HLA-C-restricted CMV epitopes and well-studied HLA-B-restricted CMV epitopes were used by the study. Matching HLA type, along with CMV infection, was indicated by public TCR beta signatures. Study-level points and caveats: Ex vivo, HLA-C-restricted CMV-specific TCR beta clonotypes prevailed over the rest of the response. Summed frequency of public TCR beta families distinguished CMV carriers with the relevant HLA.

TCRdb recomputed calls from the reads with MiXCR, one row per CDR3 protein. The sample has about 920,000 distinct CDR3 sequences; approximately 30% are singletons. The CDR3 consists of 17 residues. Germline V gives CDR1 MNHNS, CDR2 SASEGT. Comment on this clonotype: Antigen unknown. A junction boundary mismatches the germline segment, possibly from a read error.

Sample: cultured CD8+ T cells from PBMCs, taken from culture after CMV antigen stimulation. J is TRBJ2-3 and V is TRBV6-1; unclear D gene. This receptor was obtained from a human donor in good health (CMV status not recorded). Some clones in this sample may be carry-over from other donors' samples. CDR3 sequence: CVSSEEVSLPRTDTQYF. The CDR3 bases are TGTGTCAGCAGTGAAGAGGTATCACTTCCCCGCACAGATACGCAGTATTTT.